One sample yielded the 8 T cell receptor beta chains listed below, sequenced in a study of shared T cell receptors in the human thymus. Only in-frame clones appear in the TCRdb table, and some are missing; sequencing was by immunoSEQ multiplex PCR. The sample has 720,000 or so clones; approximately 85% are singletons. In addition, the sample was reused for a study of human thymus T cells.

Sample: thymocytes. The receptors stem from a girl less than two years old with a congenital heart defect.

The CDR3 DNA follows: TGTGCCAGCAGCCAAGATGTGAAGATTGGGGACAGGATAATCTACGAGCAGTACTTC. Encoded protein: CASSQDVKIGDRIIYEQYF. This rearrangement joins TRBV14 to TRBJ2-7; TRBD1 matches 8 bases. This CDR3 comprises 19 residues. CDR1 is SGHDN, CDR2 FVKESK, per germline. After removal of 0 bases from V and 3 bases from J, the junction contained 16 bases not matched to a gene.

The rearrangement uses TRBV11-2 and TRBJ2-3; weak D call: TRBD1 (6 bases). Per the germline V gene, CDR1 is SGHAT and CDR2 is FQNNGV. The CDR3 is made up of 14 amino acids. V shed 6 bases and J shed 8 bases, with 18 bases lying between them. CDR3 DNA: TGTGCCAGCAGTCACCAACCGGTGGGGGCTACGCAGTATTTT. Protein sequence: CASSHQPVGATQYF.

CDR3 DNA sequence: TGTGCCAGCAGACCACAGACTAAAGGGGGCGAGCAGTACTTC. It codes for CASRPQTKGGEQYF. V gene TRBV28 combines with J gene TRBJ2-7, with a weak D call TRBD1 (6 bases). CDR3 length equals 14 residues. Germline V gives CDR1 MDHEN, CDR2 SYDVKM. The ends were cut back, 6 bases at V and 6 bases at J, with 18 bases in the middle.

This clone occurred a few times. The J gene is TRBJ1-6, the V gene TRBV10-3; TRBD1 matches 9 bases. After removal of 2 bases from V and 9 bases from J, the junction contained 5 bases not matched to a gene. Germline V gene data show CDR1 as ENHRY and CDR2 as SYGVKD. The CDR3 consists of 15 residues. CDR3 nucleotide sequence: TGTGCCATCAGTGAGCCCGACAGGGGGACTTCACCCCTCCACTTT. Translating gives CAISEPDRGTSPLHF.

J is TRBJ1-2 and V is TRBV2; maybe TRBD1 (6 bases). The CDR3 spans 18 residues. V lost 2 bases, J lost 0 bases, and 19 bases lay in between. The V gene's germline CDR1 is SNHLY and CDR2 FYNNEI. The CDR3, as DNA: TGTGCCAGCAGTGAATTTAACAGGGACGGATCAACTAACTATGGCTACACCTTC. Translation gives CASSEFNRDGSTNYGYTF.

The chain is built from TRBV7-9 and TRBJ1-1; the D is unclear. Germline CDR1 is SEHNR and CDR2 is FQNEAQ (reference sequence). Trimming stripped 4 bases from V and 8 bases from J, with 8 bases between. The CDR3 loop spans 11 amino acids. In DNA, the CDR3 is TGTGCCAGCAGCTCAGACTGGGAAGCTTTCTTT. As protein: CASSSDWEAFF.

The V call is TRBV28, the J call TRBJ2-7; possible D gene TRBD1, 6 bases. The germline V gene encodes CDR1 MDHEN and CDR2 SYDVKM. The CDR3 runs to 15 residues. V was shortened by 5 bases and J by 4 bases, with 18 bases between the two germline ends. CDR3 coding DNA: TGTGCCAGCAGTGACCGGGACACCCTCCTATACGAGCAGTACTTC. Amino acid sequence: CASSDRDTLLYEQYF.

The V and J genes are TRBV11-2 and TRBJ2-5; TRBD2 aligns across 7 bases. V lost 4 bases to trimming and J lost 5 bases; unmatched junction nucleotides: 10. The length of the CDR3 is 15 residues. Germline V lookup: CDR1 SGHAT, CDR2 FQNNGV. As DNA, the CDR3 is TGTGCCAGCAGCTACCCCCAGCGGGGCGGGGAGACCCAGTACTTC. Translating it yields CASSYPQRGGETQYF.